The next 27 T cell receptor beta chains were all read from a single sample in a study of shared clonotypes between healthy human individuals. Profiled with immunoSEQ multiplex PCR; TCRdb holds only in-frame clones, not every one. The profile shows 730,000 or so clones, 72% of them singletons. The sequenced sample was memory CD4+ T cells sorted from blood. Subset given: CD45RA-negative fraction. The receptors stem from a woman under 40 in good health.

The V and J genes are TRBV6-5 and TRBJ2-5; a possible D gene is TRBD1 (6 bases). The V end was cut by 6 bases, the J end by 1 base, with 9 bases between. The CDR3 is made up of 13 amino acids. Germline lookup yields CDR1 MNHEY and CDR2 SVGAGI. The CDR3 nucleotides read TGTGCCAGCAGACCACAGGGCCAAGAGACCCAGTACTTC. Its translation: CASRPQGQETQYF.

This clone was counted between two and nine times. The chain has TRBV5-1 and TRBJ1-2, with no clear D. The CDR3 has 16 residues. The V gene's germline CDR1 is SGHRS and CDR2 YFSETQ. V was trimmed by 2 bases and J by 4 bases, leaving 18 bases between them. This CDR3 is CASSFLRAEPPYGYTF. As DNA, the CDR3 is TGCGCCAGCAGCTTTCTCCGGGCAGAGCCCCCCTATGGCTACACCTTC.

With respect to this clone: The same CDR3 can be traced to other DNA sequences in this sample. The V gene is TRBV11-2, the J gene TRBJ1-5; D is ambiguous. Germline CDR1 is SGHAT and CDR2 is FQNNGV. The CDR3 has 13 amino acids. V dropped 5 bases and J dropped 0 bases, with 5 bases sitting between them. This CDR3 is CASSLYSNQPQHF. CDR3 coding DNA: TGTGCCAGCAGCCTCTATAGCAATCAGCCCCAGCATTTT.

The V gene is TRBV2, the J gene TRBJ2-7, with 7 positions matching TRBD1. J lost 2 bases, V lost 11 bases, and 3 bases had no gene match. From germline, CDR1 is SNHLY and CDR2 FYNNEI. The CDR3 runs to 11 residues. The CDR3 sequence: CAGQGAYEQYF. The CDR3 DNA sequence: TGTGCCGGTCAGGGGGCCTACGAGCAGTACTTC.

This clone was observed once. The J gene is TRBJ1-2, the V gene TRBV19; D is unresolved. Trimming took 7 bases from V and 8 from J, leaving 20 bases between them. CDR1 is LNHDA and CDR2 is SQIVND in the germline V gene (reference sequence). The length of the CDR3 is 14 residues. The CDR3 sequence: CASIPSRQDGGYTF. CDR3 nucleotide sequence: TGTGCCAGTATACCAAGCAGGCAGGACGGGGGCTACACCTTC.

The rearrangement links TRBV5-1 to TRBJ1-1; the D is unclear. CDR1 and CDR2 from the germline V gene are SGHRS and YFSETQ. This CDR3 spans 13 amino acids. Trimming cost V 4 bases and J 0 bases, with 7 bases left between them. The CDR3 DNA follows: TGCGCCAGCAGCGTGGCCCTGAACACTGAAGCTTTCTTT. Its translation is CASSVALNTEAFF.

The rearrangement uses TRBV19 and TRBJ1-2; TRBD1 matches at 10 bases. The CDR3 has 16 amino acids. Germline-derived CDR1 and CDR2 are LNHDA and SQIVND (reference sequence). Trimming cost V 3 bases and J 8 bases; bases outside gene matches: 12. The CDR3 coding sequence is TGTGCCAGTAGTATCGAGTCCGGGACAGGGGCCCGCGGCTACACCTTC. As protein: CASSIESGTGARGYTF.

The chain carries TRBV28 and TRBJ1-1, with D possibly being TRBD1 (6 bases). The CDR3 covers 15 residues. Trimming took off 4 bases at V and 6 bases at J, with 18 bases between the two ends. Germline assignment: CDR1 MDHEN and CDR2 SYDVKM. CDR3 region: CASSSSWGGTPEAFF. The CDR3 nucleotides are TGTGCCAGCAGTTCCTCCTGGGGGGGCACCCCTGAAGCTTTCTTT.

The V gene is TRBV5-4, the J gene TRBJ2-3; 9 nucleotides match TRBD1. The germline CDR1 and CDR2 sequences are SGHNT and YYREEE (reference sequence). CDR3 length: 15 amino acids. The ends lost 4 bases at V and 3 bases at J; junction bases unmatched: 6. CDR3 residues: CASSLPGTGTDTQYF. The CDR3 region has the DNA TGTGCCAGCAGCCTCCCGGGGACAGGGACAGATACGCAGTATTTT.

CDR3 protein: CASSFYSTTGSYEQYF. DNA for the CDR3: TGTGCCAGCAGTTTCTACTCGACGACTGGGTCCTACGAGCAGTACTTC. The gene calls are TRBV27 and TRBJ2-7; D remains ambiguous. V was clipped by 3 bases and J by 1 base, with 16 bases between them. The CDR3 runs to 16 residues. Germline V gene lookup returns CDR1 MNHEY and CDR2 SMNVEV (reference sequence).

This chain links TRBV5-1 with TRBJ2-5; 13 nucleotides line up with TRBD2. The V segment lost 8 bases and the J segment 3 bases; nucleotides outside the gene matches: 4. CDR3 size: 14 residues. From germline, CDR1 is SGHRS and CDR2 YFSETQ. The CDR3 DNA reads as TGCGCCAGTACTGGACTAGCGGGAGAAGAGACCCAGTACTTC. It yields the protein CASTGLAGEETQYF.

This clone came up a few times. V and J are TRBV30 and TRBJ2-5, with D tentatively TRBD2 (6 bases). The J call may not be correct, given that the DNA end is closer to TRBJ2-7. The CDR3 is 12 amino acids. Germline V gene data show CDR1 as GTSNPN and CDR2 as SVGIG (reference sequence). CDR3 coding DNA: TGTGCCTGGGGGAGGCAGTCCTACGAGCAGTACTTC. Translated: CAWGRQSYEQYF.

The chain has TRBV30 and TRBJ2-1, with 10 positions matching TRBD2. CDR1 is GTSNPN, CDR2 SVGIG, per germline (reference sequence). The V gene end was trimmed by 3 bases and the J gene end by 7 bases; junction bases not matched to a gene: 6. This CDR3 has 14 amino acids. CDR3 loop: CAWRGLASQNEQFF. In DNA, the CDR3 is TGTGCCTGGAGGGGACTAGCGTCCCAAAATGAGCAGTTCTTC. The complete variable domain, with remaining parts taken from reference TRBV30 and TRBJ2-1, reads SQTIHQWPATLVQPVGSPLSLECTVEGTSNPNLYWYRQAAGRGLQLLFYSVGIGQISSEVPQNLSASRPQDRQFILSSKKLLLSDSGFYLCAWRGLASQNEQFFGPGTRLTVL.

The chain combines TRBV2 with TRBJ2-7, with 9 bases lining up with TRBD1. The CDR3 spans 14 residues. Trimming removed 6 bases from V and 5 bases from J; junction bases left unmatched: 8. Germline assignment: CDR1 SNHLY and CDR2 FYNNEI. CDR3 sequence: CASSRTGEVNEQYF. In DNA form, the CDR3 reads TGTGCCAGCAGCAGGACAGGGGAGGTCAACGAGCAGTACTTC. The whole variable domain, remainder taken from reference TRBV2 and TRBJ2-7, is EPEVTQTPSHQVTQMGQEVILRCVPISNHLYFYWYRQILGQKVEFLVSFYNNEISEKSEIFDDQFSVERPDGSNFTLKIRSTKLEDSAMYFCASSRTGEVNEQYFGPGTRLTVT.

The rearrangement joins TRBV12-5 to TRBJ2-1; 9 positions agree with TRBD1. The CDR3 loop spans 16 amino acids. Germline V gene data show CDR1 as LGHNT and CDR2 as FRNRAP. J lost 8 bases, V lost 4 bases, and 12 bases had no gene match. As DNA, the CDR3 is TGTGCTAGTGGTTGGACCGGGACAGGGTTTGGATATGAGCAGTTCTTC. Translation gives CASGWTGTGFGYEQFF.

The chain carries TRBV2 and TRBJ1-1, with D possibly being TRBD1 (5 bases). This CDR3 is 13 amino acids long. V lost 5 bases, J lost 1 base, and 8 bases lay in between. Germline lookup yields CDR1 SNHLY and CDR2 FYNNEI. CDR3 in DNA: TGTGCCAGCAGTCGGGACGGGAACACTGAAGCTTTCTTT. This codes for CASSRDGNTEAFF.

This clone was observed a handful of times. The chain links TRBV10-1 to TRBJ1-2; D is unclear. The germline V gene encodes CDR1 WNHNN and CDR2 SYGVQD (reference sequence). CDR3 length equals 13 residues. V was cut by 2 bases and J by 2 bases, with 6 bases left in between. The CDR3 here is CASSERRNYGYTF. The DNA for the CDR3 is TGCGCCAGCAGTGAGAGACGGAACTATGGCTACACCTTC.

The chain carries TRBV11-1 and TRBJ2-3; D not resolved. Trimming removed 3 bases at V and 0 bases at J, with 13 bases between. Germline CDR1 reads SGHAT; CDR2 reads FQDESV (reference sequence). The CDR3 totals 16 residues. CDR3 DNA sequence: TGTGCCAGCAGCTTCCCGACGGCGTCTAGCACAGATACGCAGTATTTT. It translates to CASSFPTASSTDTQYF.

For this clone: The same CDR3 can be traced to other DNA sequences in this sample. J is TRBJ2-7 and V is TRBV15, with TRBD2 as a possible D gene (5 bases). Trimming shortened V by 1 base and J by 3 bases, and 7 bases separated the two germline ends. Germline assignment: CDR1 LNHNV and CDR2 YYDKDF (reference sequence). CDR3 size: 13 residues. In DNA form, the CDR3 reads TGTGCCACCAGCAGAGGGACTGGCTACGAGCAGTACTTC. Its protein is CATSRGTGYEQYF.

V is TRBV7-2 and J is TRBJ1-2; D remains unclear. CDR3 length: 14 amino acids. Germline values: CDR1 SGHTA, CDR2 FQGNSA. The V and J ends lost 5 bases and 4 bases respectively, with 14 bases between them. The CDR3 coding sequence is TGTGCCAGCAGCCCGAGTGGCAGTGTCTATGGCTACACCTTC. Its protein product is CASSPSGSVYGYTF.

V and J are TRBV28 and TRBJ1-2; 8 nucleotides match TRBD1. The CDR3 length is 14 residues. Germline trimming cut 6 bases from V and 5 bases from J; bases unmatched to any gene: 8. Per the germline V gene, CDR1 is MDHEN and CDR2 is SYDVKM. The CDR3 loop reads CASSLGQGFYGYTF. The CDR3 bases are TGTGCCAGCAGCCTAGGACAGGGATTTTATGGCTACACCTTC.

The chain uses TRBV5-1 and TRBJ2-5, with D unresolved. Trimming cost V 2 bases and J 4 bases, with 18 bases left between them. Per germline, CDR1 SGHRS and CDR2 YFSETQ. The CDR3 runs 16 residues. CDR3 sequence: CASSFSVRQARETQYF. Here the CDR3 DNA reads TGCGCCAGCAGCTTTTCAGTCCGGCAGGCACGAGAGACCCAGTACTTC.

The chain joins TRBV25-1 to TRBJ2-1, with 7 bases identical to TRBD2. The CDR3 is 13 amino acids. V lost 7 bases, J lost 8 bases, and 8 bases stayed unmatched. The germline CDR1 and CDR2 sequences are MGHDK and SYGVNS. The CDR3 sequence is CASTIAGAYEQFF. CDR3 nucleotides: TGTGCCAGCACCATCGCGGGAGCTTATGAGCAGTTCTTC.

A single count supports this clone. The chain is built from TRBV6-5 and TRBJ2-3; TRBD1 might be the D (6 bases). CDR3 length: 14 residues. The germline V and J ends were trimmed by 6 bases and 2 bases, with 12 bases remaining between them. The germline V gene encodes CDR1 MNHEY and CDR2 SVGAGI. The DNA for the CDR3 is TGTGCCAGCAGGCCCCAGGGGAACACAGATACGCAGTATTTT. This gives the protein CASRPQGNTDTQYF.

The chain combines TRBV19 with TRBJ1-5; unclear D gene. V was clipped by 3 bases and J by 4 bases, with 10 bases between them. The CDR3 length is 14 residues. The germline CDR1 and CDR2 sequences are LNHDA and SQIVND (reference sequence). The CDR3 reads CASSMVGTNQPQHF. In DNA, the CDR3 is TGTGCCAGTAGTATGGTGGGCACAAATCAGCCCCAGCATTTT. The variable domain in full, completed from reference TRBV19 and TRBJ1-5, reads DGGITQSPKYLFRKEGQNVTLSCEQNLNHDAMYWYRQDPGQGLRLIYYSQIVNDFQKGDIAEGYSVSREKKESFPLTVTSAQKNPTAFYLCASSMVGTNQPQHFGDGTRLSIL.

This clone was seen more than once but under ten times. V usage is TRBV4-1 and J usage is TRBJ1-1, with D perhaps matching TRBD1 (6 bases). The ends were cut back, 0 bases at V and 10 bases at J, with 12 bases in the middle. Per germline, CDR1 MGHRA and CDR2 YSYEKL. The CDR3 is 13 residues long. The CDR3 protein is CASSQEVGTRAFF. The CDR3 coding sequence is TGCGCCAGCAGCCAAGAAGTAGGGACAAGAGCTTTCTTT.

The table lists this clone with a count of one. V gene TRBV10-3 combines with J gene TRBJ2-1, with 7 bases fitting TRBD1. The CDR3 spans 14 residues. The V and J ends lost 6 bases and 8 bases, in that order; junction bases with no gene match: 10. The V gene's germline CDR1 is ENHRY and CDR2 SYGVKD. The CDR3 sequence is CAISYNQGVDEQFF. CDR3 DNA: TGTGCCATCAGCTACAACCAGGGGGTTGATGAGCAGTTCTTC.